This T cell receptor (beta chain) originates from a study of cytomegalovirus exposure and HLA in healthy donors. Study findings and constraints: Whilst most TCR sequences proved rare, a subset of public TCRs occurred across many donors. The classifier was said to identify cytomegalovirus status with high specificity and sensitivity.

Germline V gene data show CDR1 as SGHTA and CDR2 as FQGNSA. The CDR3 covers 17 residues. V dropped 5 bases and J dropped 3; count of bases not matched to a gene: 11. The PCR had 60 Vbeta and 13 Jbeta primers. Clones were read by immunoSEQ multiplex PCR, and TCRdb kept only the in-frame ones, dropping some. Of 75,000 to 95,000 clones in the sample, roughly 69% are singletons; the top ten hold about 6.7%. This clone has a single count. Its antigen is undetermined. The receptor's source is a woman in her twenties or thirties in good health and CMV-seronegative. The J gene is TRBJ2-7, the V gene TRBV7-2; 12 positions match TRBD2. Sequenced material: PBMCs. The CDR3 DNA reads TGTGCCAGCAGCCCCGCCCGCAGACTAGCGGGAGTCTACGAGCAGTACTTC. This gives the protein CASSPARRLAGVYEQYF. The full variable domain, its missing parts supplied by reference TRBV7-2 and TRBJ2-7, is GAGVSQSPSNKVTEKGKDVELRCDPISGHTALYWYRQSLGQGLEFLIYFQGNSAPDKSGLPSDRFSAERTGGSVSTLTIQRTQQEDSAVYLCASSPARRLAGVYEQYFGPGTRLTVT.